Listed here is a single TCR beta chain. As yet, its antigen is unknown. The data belong to a study of cytomegalovirus exposure and HLA in healthy donors. Notes on the study in general: Several of the most significant clusters appeared linked to common viral pathogens, based on a later analysis.

The V end was cut by 3 bases, the J end by 2 bases, with 10 bases between. The CDR3 consists of 13 residues. The germline gives CDR1 GTSNPN, CDR2 SVGIG (reference sequence). Vbeta (60) and Jbeta (13) primers were used in the PCR. Clones were read by immunoSEQ multiplex PCR, and TCRdb kept only the in-frame ones, dropping some. This sample has over 150,000 clones, with more than 65% found just once. This clonotype was obtained from a woman between 50 and 59 years old in good health and CMV-seronegative. The genes are TRBV30 and TRBJ1-1, with D uncertain. The specimen sequenced was PBMCs. The CDR3 loop reads CAWRRSTNTEAFF. The CDR3 region has the DNA TGTGCCTGGAGGAGGAGTACTAACACTGAAGCTTTCTTT.